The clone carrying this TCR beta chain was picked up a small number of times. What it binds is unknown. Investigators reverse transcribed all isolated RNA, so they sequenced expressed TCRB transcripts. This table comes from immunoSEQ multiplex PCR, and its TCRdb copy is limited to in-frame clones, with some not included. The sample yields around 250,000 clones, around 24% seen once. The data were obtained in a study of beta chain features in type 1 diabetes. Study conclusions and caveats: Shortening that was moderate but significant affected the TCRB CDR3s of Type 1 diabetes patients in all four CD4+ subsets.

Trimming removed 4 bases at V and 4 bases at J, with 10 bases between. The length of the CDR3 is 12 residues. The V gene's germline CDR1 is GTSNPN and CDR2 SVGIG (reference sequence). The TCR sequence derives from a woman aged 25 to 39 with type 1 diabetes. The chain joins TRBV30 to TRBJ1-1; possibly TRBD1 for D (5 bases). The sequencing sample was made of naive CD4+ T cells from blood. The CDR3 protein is CAWMPGVTEAFF. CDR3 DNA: TGTGCCTGGATGCCGGGGGTCACTGAAGCTTTCTTT.